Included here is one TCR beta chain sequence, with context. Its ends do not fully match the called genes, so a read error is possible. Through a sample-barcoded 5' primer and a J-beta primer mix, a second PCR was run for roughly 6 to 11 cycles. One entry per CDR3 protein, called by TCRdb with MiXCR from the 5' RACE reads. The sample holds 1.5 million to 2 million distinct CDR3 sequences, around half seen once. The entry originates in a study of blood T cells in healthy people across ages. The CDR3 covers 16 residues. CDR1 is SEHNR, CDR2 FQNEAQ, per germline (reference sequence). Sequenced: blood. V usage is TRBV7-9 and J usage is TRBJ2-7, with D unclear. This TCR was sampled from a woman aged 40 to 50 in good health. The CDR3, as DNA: TGTGCCAGCAGCTTATCGGAGCCTCCCCTCTCCTCCGAGCAGTACTTC. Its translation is CASSLSEPPLSSEQYF. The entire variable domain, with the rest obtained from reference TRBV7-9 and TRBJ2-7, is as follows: DTGVSQNPRHKITKRGQNVTFRCDPISEHNRLYWYRQTLGQGPEFLTYFQNEAQLEKSRLLSDRFSAERPKGSFSTLEIQRTEQGDSAMYLCASSLSEPPLSSEQYFGPGTRLTVT.